The 16 T cell receptor beta chains listed next were all sequenced from one sample in a study of identical twins. From the 5' RACE reads, TCRdb called clonotypes with MiXCR, one entry per CDR3 protein. Of a few hundred thousand distinct CDR3 sequences listed, approximately 10% were seen once; the top ten hold about 8.1%. Material for sequencing was naive T cells sorted from blood. The receptors were gathered from a woman aged 45 to 65 in good health.

This clonotype was picked up a small number of times. The chain links TRBV5-1 to TRBJ1-1; 9 bases fit TRBD1. The CDR3 is 14 residues long. Germline assignment: CDR1 SGHRS and CDR2 YFSETQ. Unmatched junction bases numbered 11, after V lost 6 bases and J lost 8 bases. CDR3: CASTRDRVPEEAFF. The CDR3 bases are TGCGCCAGCACCCGGGACAGGGTTCCCGAAGAAGCTTTCTTT. Using reference TRBV5-1 and TRBJ1-1 for the parts outside the CDR3, the full variable domain is KAGVTQTPRYLIKTRGQQVTLSCSPISGHRSVSWYQQTPGQGLQFLFEYFSETQRNKGNFPGRFSGRQFSNSRSEMNVSTLELGDSALYLCASTRDRVPEEAFFGQGTRLTVV.

This clonotype occurred many times. Here the CDR3 reads CASSGGLAGVGEQYV. The DNA of the CDR3 is TGTGCCAGCAGTGGGGGACTAGCGGGAGTCGGGGAGCAGTACGTC. The J gene is TRBJ2-7, the V gene TRBV12-3 or TRBV12-4; 14 nucleotides line up with TRBD2. The trim removed 5 bases at V and 7 bases at J, leaving 7 bases unmatched. There are 15 residues in the CDR3.

This clonotype was counted only a few times. This chain uses TRBV11-2 with TRBJ2-1; 10 bases map to TRBD1. V lost 3 bases, J lost 4 bases, and 15 bases stayed unmatched. There are 19 residues in the CDR3. From germline, CDR1 is SGHAT and CDR2 FQNNGV. DNA of the CDR3: TGTGCCAGCAGCTTTGGGGACAGGGGACTCCCGACCCCTTACAATGAGCAGTTCTTC. Its translation: CASSFGDRGLPTPYNEQFF. Complete variable domain (other parts from reference TRBV11-2 and TRBJ2-1): EAGVAQSPRYKIIEKRQSVAFWCNPISGHATLYWYQQILGQGPKLLIQFQNNGVVDDSQLPKDRFSAERLKGVDSTLKIQPAKLEDSAVYLCASSFGDRGLPTPYNEQFFGPGTRLTVL.

The CDR3 is CASSVRVETQYF. The CDR3 nucleotides are TGCGCCAGCAGTGTTCGAGTCGAGACCCAGTACTTC. The rearrangement joins TRBV10-2 to TRBJ2-5, with no clear D. V was trimmed by 4 bases and J by 5 bases, leaving 8 bases between them. The CDR3 contains 12 residues. Germline CDR1 WSHSY, CDR2 SAAADI.

This clonotype was observed many times. The chain is built from TRBV7-2 and TRBJ1-2; no firm D call. The CDR3 sequence is 15 residues long. V was trimmed by 4 bases and J by 4 bases, leaving 16 bases between them. CDR1 and CDR2 from the germline V gene are SGHTA and FQGNSA. CDR3 protein: CASSSNSRRGYGYTF. In nucleotides, the CDR3 is TGTGCCAGCAGCTCAAACTCCCGTCGGGGCTATGGCTACACCTTC.

This clonotype appeared a few times. The chain employs TRBV21-1 and TRBJ2-1; the D call TRBD1 from the table was never checked on the DNA. TRBV21-1 is a listed pseudogene. The CDR3 runs 15 residues. The CDR3 reads CASSLRDRVGNEQFF. CDR3 DNA: TGTGCCAGCAGTTTACGGGACAGGGTAGGGAATGAGCAGTTCTTC.

This clonotype has ten or more counts. The rearrangement joins TRBV5-1 to TRBJ2-1, with TRBD2 identical over 13 bases. Germline V gene sequence: CDR1 SGHRS, CDR2 YFSETQ. This CDR3 region has 18 residues. V dropped 4 bases and J dropped 0; count of bases not matched to a gene: 7. CDR3 region: CASSLGLAGSSSYNEQFF. Here the CDR3 DNA reads TGCGCCAGCAGCCTGGGACTAGCGGGGAGCAGCTCCTACAATGAGCAGTTCTTC.

In nucleotides, the CDR3 is TGTGCTAGTGGTTTGGTACACCCAGGGAACTATGGCTACACCTTC. Residues: CASGLVHPGNYGYTF. The chain combines TRBV12-5 with TRBJ1-2; weak D call: TRBD1 (5 bases). V was shortened by 0 bases and J by 2 bases, with 10 bases between the two germline ends. In germline, CDR1 is LGHNT, CDR2 FRNRAP. The CDR3 runs 15 residues.

This clonotype was observed a handful of times. V usage is TRBV7-6 and J usage is TRBJ2-5; perhaps TRBD1 as D (6 bases). V gave up 5 bases and J gave up 0 bases, with 13 bases separating them. The CDR3 has 15 amino acids. Germline values: CDR1 SGHVS, CDR2 FNYEAQ. CDR3 nucleotide sequence: TGTGCCAGCAGCCCCCGCAGGGGAGACCAAGAGACCCAGTACTTC. This gives the protein CASSPRRGDQETQYF. Filled out from reference TRBV7-6 and TRBJ2-5, the complete variable domain reads GAGVSQSPRYKVTKRGQDVALRCDPISGHVSLYWYRQALGQGPEFLTYFNYEAQQDKSGLPNDRFSAERPEGSISTLTIQRTEQRDSAMYRCASSPRRGDQETQYFGPGTRLLVL.

The genes are TRBV5-1 and TRBJ2-3; possibly TRBD1 for D (6 bases). Germline V gene sequence: CDR1 SGHRS, CDR2 YFSETQ. This CDR3 region has 16 residues. V was clipped by 7 bases and J by 0 bases, with 18 bases between them. CDR3 amino acids: CASAFNTGLSTDTQYF. The CDR3 bases are TGCGCCAGCGCGTTCAATACAGGGTTGAGCACAGATACGCAGTATTTT.

V gene TRBV7-2 combines with J gene TRBJ1-1; no clear D gene. The CDR3 covers 14 residues. V was clipped by 7 bases and J by 2 bases, with 14 bases between them. The germline V gene encodes CDR1 SGHTA and CDR2 FQGNSA. The DNA of the CDR3 is TGTGCCAGCAACCCAGTGGCAGTTAACACTGAAGCTTTCTTT. Amino acid sequence: CASNPVAVNTEAFF.

This chain joins TRBV12-3 or TRBV12-4 and TRBJ2-7; possibly TRBD2 for D (5 bases). V was trimmed by 4 bases and J by 9 bases, leaving 10 bases between them. There are 11 residues in the CDR3. DNA of the CDR3: TGTGCCAGCAGTTATGGAGGTGTGCAGTACGTC. The encoded protein is CASSYGGVQYV.

The chain couples TRBV20-1 to TRBJ2-3, with 8 bases aligning to TRBD2. This CDR3 comprises 14 residues. Germline trimming cut 8 bases from V and 5 bases from J; bases unmatched to any gene: 12. CDR1 is DFQATT, CDR2 SNEGSKA, per germline (reference sequence). The CDR3 DNA is TGCAGTCAGAGGGGGGCGGGAGGAGTAGATACGCAGTATTTT. It codes for CSQRGAGGVDTQYF.

The rearrangement joins TRBV10-1 to TRBJ1-1; no firm D call. V lost 3 bases and J lost 0, with 5 bases in between. Per the germline V gene, CDR1 is WNHNN and CDR2 is SYGVQD (reference sequence). This CDR3 comprises 13 residues. CDR3 loop: CASSEWLNTEAFF. CDR3 bases: TGCGCCAGCAGTGAATGGCTGAACACTGAAGCTTTCTTT.

This clonotype was detected a few times. V usage is TRBV4-1 and J usage is TRBJ1-6; D call uncertain. With 3 bases removed from V and 10 bases from J, the gap between germline ends came to 13 bases. From germline, CDR1 is MGHRA and CDR2 YSYEKL. The CDR3 extends over 14 amino acids. The CDR3 region is CASSQVSSQSPLHF. CDR3 DNA: TGCGCCAGCAGCCAGGTTTCATCCCAATCACCCCTCCACTTT.

The sample holds a few counts of this clonotype. J is TRBJ2-7 and V is TRBV7-2; 7 bases align to TRBD1. V lost 5 bases and J lost 6; bases outside the gene matches: 10. CDR3 length: 14 amino acids. Germline V gene lookup returns CDR1 SGHTA and CDR2 FQGNSA. In DNA, the CDR3 is TGTGCCAGCAGCACTTCGACAGGGCTCGGCGAGCAGTACTTC. It translates to CASSTSTGLGEQYF.